This is a list of T cell receptor beta chains from one sample in a study of long-term antiretroviral therapy in people with HIV. Method: immunoSEQ multiplex PCR; TCRdb's copy keeps in-frame clones and lacks some. The repertoire consists of some 2,500 clones, with less than 85% occurring once and the leading ten covering around 9.3%. The material sequenced was unsorted PBMCs, taken 0.4 years before starting antiretroviral therapy. These receptors all come from a woman aged 40 to 49 with HIV. The CDR3 runs from the conserved cysteine through the conserved F or W. The D gene is left open where the match is weak. Expanded clones are given a class, and other clones once, few, many or no size at all.

j_gene | d_gene | v_gene | abundance | CDR3nt | CDR3aa
TRBJ2-5 | TRBD2 | TRBV10-3 | NA | TGTGCCATCAGTGAAGAGGCGGGAGGAGGGGAGACCCAGTACTTC | CAISEEAGGGETQYF
TRBJ2-5 | NA | TRBV28 | NA | TGTGCCAGCAGTTTAGGGGGGCAGCAAGAGACCCAGTACTTC | CASSLGGQQETQYF
TRBJ2-3 | NA | TRBV7-3 | NA | TGTGCCAGCAGCTTAATCACCTCGACAGATACGCAGTATTTT | CASSLITSTDTQYF
TRBJ2-3 | NA | TRBV7-9 | once | TGTGCCAGCAGCCCCCCCGGTGGGCCCAATACGCAGTATTTT | CASSPPGGPNTQYF
TRBJ1-5 | NA | TRBV19 | NA | TGTGCCAGTAGTAGGAAAACAGGGTACGGTCAGCCCCAGCATTTT | CASSRKTGYGQPQHF
TRBJ1-2 | NA | TRBV7-7 | NA | TGTGCCAGCAGCTCGGAGTACTATTATGGCTACACCTTC | CASSSEYYYGYTF
TRBJ2-3 | NA | TRBV6-4 | NA | TGTGCCAGCATGAGTATAGATACGCAGTATTTT | CASMSIDTQYF
TRBJ2-5 | TRBD2 | TRBV4-1 | NA | TGCGCCAGCAGCCATCTAGCGGGAGAGGCGGAGACCCAGTACTTC | CASSHLAGEAETQYF
TRBJ2-7 | NA | TRBV5-1 | NA | TGCGCCAGCAGCGTGGGGGACTTGTCCTACGAGCAGTACTTC | CASSVGDLSYEQYF
TRBJ2-2 | NA | TRBV6-5 | NA | TGTGCCAGCAGTTCCCCCTTGAAACCCACCGGGGAGCTGTTTTTT | CASSSPLKPTGELFF
TRBJ2-7 | NA | TRBV28 | NA | TGTGCCAGCAGTACATCCGGGACATCCGAGCAGTACTTC | CASSTSGTSEQYF
TRBJ1-3 | NA | TRBV2 | NA | TGTGCCAGCAGTGAAAGAGACGCGGGTGGAAACACCATATATTTT | CASSERDAGGNTIYF
TRBJ2-3 | NA | TRBV18 | NA | TGTGCCAGCTCACCACGGTACAGTGCAGATACGCAGTATTTT | CASSPRYSADTQYF
TRBJ1-2 | NA | TRBV29-1 | NA | TGCAGCGTTGGCGACAGTAACTATGGCTACACCTTC | CSVGDSNYGYTF
TRBJ2-5 | NA | TRBV11-3 | NA | TGTGCCAGCAGCTTAGACGGGACCGGGGCGGAGACCCAGTACTTC | CASSLDGTGAETQYF
TRBJ1-1 | NA | TRBV12-5 | NA | TGTGCTAGCACCCTGCGGGGGACTGAAGCTTTCTTT | CASTLRGTEAFF
TRBJ2-7 | NA | TRBV28 | NA | TGTGCCACCGGTATTGGCGAGCAGTACTTC | CATGIGEQYF
TRBJ1-5 | TRBD1 | TRBV9 | once | TGTGCCAGCAGCGTAGGGGACAGGAATCAGCCCCAGCATTTT | CASSVGDRNQPQHF
TRBJ1-1 | NA | TRBV7-9 | NA | TGTGCCAGCAGCAAGGACGGCACTGAAGCTTTCTTT | CASSKDGTEAFF
TRBJ2-5 | NA | TRBV6-1 | NA | TGTGCCAGCAGTCAGGTCGGGCAAGAGACCCAGTACTTC | CASSQVGQETQYF
TRBJ1-3 | NA | TRBV19 | NA | TGTGCCAGTAGTGCAGGGCTTGGACAACGACCTGGAAACACCATATATTTT | CASSAGLGQRPGNTIYF
TRBJ2-1 | TRBD2 | TRBV5-1 | NA | TGCGCCAGCAGCAACGGACTAGCGGGAGGGAGCTCCTACAATGAGCAGTTCTTC | CASSNGLAGGSSYNEQFF
TRBJ2-7 | NA | TRBV29-1 | NA | TGCAGCGTTGAAATATCAGCTACCTACGAGCAGTACTTC | CSVEISATYEQYF
TRBJ2-1 | NA | TRBV7-2 | NA | TGTGCCAGCAGCCAGACCGATTACAATGAGCAGTTCTTC | CASSQTDYNEQFF
TRBJ2-7 | NA | TRBV15 | NA | TGTGCCACCCGCTCCACCCCGGACGAGCAGTACTTC | CATRSTPDEQYF
TRBJ2-3 | NA | TRBV10-3 | NA | TGTGCCATCAGGTCGGCAGGGCTCACAGATACGCAGTATTTT | CAIRSAGLTDTQYF
TRBJ1-2 | TRBD1 | TRBV6-4 | NA | TGTGCCAGCAGCCTCGCCCCACTGGGACAGCCGTATGGCTACACCTTC | CASSLAPLGQPYGYTF
TRBJ1-5 | NA | TRBV6-6 | NA | TGTGCCAGCAGTTACAGTAGCGGGTTATCTCAGCCCCAGCATTTT | CASSYSSGLSQPQHF
TRBJ1-2 | TRBD1 | TRBV5-1 | NA | TGCGCCAGCAGCTTGGACGGGGGTGACAGGGGGCTCGCCTTC | CASSLDGGDRGLAF
TRBJ1-1 | NA | TRBV6-6 | NA | TGTGCCACCCTGCTGGGCGTGAACACTGAAGCTTTCTTT | CATLLGVNTEAFF
TRBJ2-2 | NA | TRBV7-3 | few | TGTGCCAGCAGCTTAACTGGCACCGGGGAGCTGTTTTTT | CASSLTGTGELFF
TRBJ1-2 | NA | TRBV14 | NA | TGTGCCAGCAGCCAAGGGAGAAGGGTTGGACTGGAAGGCTACACCTTC | CASSQGRRVGLEGYTF
TRBJ2-5 | NA | TRBV29-1 | NA | TGCAGCGTTAAAAGGGGAGAGACCCAGTACTTC | CSVKRGETQYF
TRBJ1-1 | TRBD1 | TRBV19 | NA | TGTGCCAGTAGTACCCTCCCGGACAGGGGGCCCACTGAAGCTTTCTTT | CASSTLPDRGPTEAFF
TRBJ2-7 | TRBD1 | TRBV5-1 | NA | TGCGCCAGCAGCATGACAGGGGGCGGCGAGCAGTACTTC | CASSMTGGGEQYF
TRBJ1-5 | NA | TRBV15 | few | TGTGCCACCAGCGATAATAATCTAATGCCCCAGCATTTT | CATSDNNLMPQHF
TRBJ2-1 | NA | TRBV6-4 | NA | TGTGCCAGCAGCTACAACAGGGGAGGGGAAGATGAGCAGTTCTTC | CASSYNRGGEDEQFF
TRBJ2-7 | TRBD1 | TRBV29-1 | NA | TGCAGCGTCGGACAGGGAACCTACGAGCAGTACTTC | CSVGQGTYEQYF
TRBJ2-1 | TRBD2 | TRBV7-3 | NA | TGTGCCAGCAGCTTCGGAGTTGAACTAGCGCTTAATGAGCAGTTCTTC | CASSFGVELALNEQFF
TRBJ1-2 | TRBD1 | TRBV2 | few | TGTGCCAGCAGTGAGTGGCGGGACAGGGTCGGCTATGGCTACACCTTC | CASSEWRDRVGYGYTF
TRBJ2-2 | NA | TRBV9 | few | TGTGCCAGCAGCGTAGACGGGGCCGGGGAGCTGTTTTTT | CASSVDGAGELFF
TRBJ2-2 | TRBD1 | TRBV7-6 | NA | TGTGCCAGCAGCTCCGGGACAGGGAACACCGGGGAGCTGTTTTTT | CASSSGTGNTGELFF
TRBJ2-2 | NA | TRBV7-9 | NA | TGTGCCAGCAGCTTGAGGACTAACACCGGGGAGCTGTTTTTT | CASSLRTNTGELFF
TRBJ2-1 | TRBD2 | TRBV5-1 | NA | TGCGCCAGCAGCCTCATAGCGGGGGCCTACAATGAGCAGTTCTTC | CASSLIAGAYNEQFF
TRBJ1-2 | TRBD1 | TRBV5-8 | NA | TGTGCCAGCAGCTTGGTGGACAGGGCCTACTATGGCTACACCTTC | CASSLVDRAYYGYTF
TRBJ2-5 | NA | TRBV7-8 | NA | TGTGCCAGCAGCTTGCGTATGTTGCACTCTGAGGAGACCCAGTACTTC | CASSLRMLHSEETQYF
TRBJ2-7 | NA | TRBV18 | NA | TGTGCCAGCTCACTCTCCCCCCTAGCCAGGGCCTACGAGCAGTACTTC | CASSLSPLARAYEQYF
TRBJ2-6 | NA | TRBV9 | NA | TGTGCCAGCAGCGCGACGTTAACTGGGGCCAACGTCCTGACTTTC | CASSATLTGANVLTF
TRBJ2-7 | NA | TRBV14 | NA | TGTGCCAGCAGCGACAGAGGGCACTACGAGCAGTACTTC | CASSDRGHYEQYF
TRBJ2-1 | TRBD2 | TRBV15 | NA | TGTGCCACCAGGACCGGGACTAGCGGGAATTACAATGAGCAGTTCTTC | CATRTGTSGNYNEQFF
TRBJ2-1 | TRBD2 | TRBV19 | once | TGTGCCACCCAGACTTCCGGGACTAGCAACAATGAGCAGTTCTTC | CATQTSGTSNNEQFF
TRBJ2-7 | NA | TRBV5-1 | few | TGCGCCAGCAGCCCGACGGGCGACGAGCAGTACTTC | CASSPTGDEQYF
TRBJ1-2 | NA | TRBV5-1 | NA | TGCGCCAGCCACCCCCCGGAGATGGGGGGAGGCTATGGCTACACCTTC | CASHPPEMGGGYGYTF
TRBJ2-2 | TRBD2 | TRBV25-1 | NA | TGTGCCAGCAGTGAAACGGCGGGCGCGGGAGGTATCACCGGGGAGCTGTTTTTT | CASSETAGAGGITGELFF
TRBJ2-7 | TRBD2 | TRBV7-2 | NA | TGTGCCAGCAGCTCCCCTGGCGGGGGTCCTTACGAGCAGTACTTC | CASSSPGGGPYEQYF
TRBJ2-5 | TRBD2 | TRBV28 | NA | TGTGCCAGCAGTTTCGGGGGGAGTCTCCAAGAGACCCAGTACTTC | CASSFGGSLQETQYF
TRBJ1-2 | NA | TRBV18 | NA | TGTGCCAGCTCACCAGGGCCGGGAGGAGCTAACTATGGCTACACCTTC | CASSPGPGGANYGYTF